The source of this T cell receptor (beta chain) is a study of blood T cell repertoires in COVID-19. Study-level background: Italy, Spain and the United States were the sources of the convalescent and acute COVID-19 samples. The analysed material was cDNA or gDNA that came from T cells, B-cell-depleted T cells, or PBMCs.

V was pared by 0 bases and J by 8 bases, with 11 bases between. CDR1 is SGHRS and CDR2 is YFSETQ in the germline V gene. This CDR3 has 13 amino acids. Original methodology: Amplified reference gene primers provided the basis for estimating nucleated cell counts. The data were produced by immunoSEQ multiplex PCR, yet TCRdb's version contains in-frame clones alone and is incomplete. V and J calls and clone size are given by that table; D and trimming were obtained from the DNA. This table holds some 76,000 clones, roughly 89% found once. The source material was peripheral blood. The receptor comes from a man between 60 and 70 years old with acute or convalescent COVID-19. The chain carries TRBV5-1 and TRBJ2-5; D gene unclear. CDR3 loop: CASSLDGFNTQYF. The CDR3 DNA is TGCGCCAGCAGCTTGGACGGTTTTAACACCCAGTACTTC. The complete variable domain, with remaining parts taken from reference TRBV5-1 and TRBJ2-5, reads KAGVTQTPRYLIKTRGQQVTLSCSPISGHRSVSWYQQTPGQGLQFLFEYFSETQRNKGNFPGRFSGRQFSNSRSEMNVSTLELGDSALYLCASSLDGFNTQYFGPGTRLLVL.